This TCR beta chain stems from a study of T cells of healthy individuals. The germline V gene encodes CDR1 SGHRS and CDR2 YFSETQ. The CDR3 consists of 15 residues. The V and J ends lost 3 bases and 2 bases, in that order; junction bases with no gene match: 7. Using its own MiXCR run on the 5' RACE reads, TCRdb lists one record per CDR3 protein. The repertoire consists of tens of thousands of distinct CDR3 sequences, with approximately 4.7% occurring once and the leading ten covering about 7.5%. The receptor was isolated from a female donor in good health. V usage is TRBV5-1 and J usage is TRBJ2-5; 7 nucleotides match TRBD1. CDR3 sequence (DNA): TGCGCCAGCAGCTGGATTGGGACAGTACAAGAGACCCAGTACTTC. Residues: CASSWIGTVQETQYF.